This T cell receptor beta chain was captured in a study of cytomegalovirus exposure and HLA in healthy donors. The study, taken as a whole, reports: Several of the most significant clusters appeared linked to common viral pathogens, based on a later analysis. The investigators catalogued 150 or so TCR beta chains as cytomegalovirus-associated.

PCR primers comprised 60 Vbeta and 13 Jbeta primers. Authors' methods: In a later analysis, some 80 million unique TCR beta chains included roughly 11 million shared by two or more donors. Data came from immunoSEQ multiplex PCR; TCRdb stores just in-frame clones and leaves some out. V and J calls and clone size are as listed in that table; D and trimming were resolved from the DNA. The sample gives 100,000 to 150,000 clones, about 68% of which show up once; 3.5% to 4.5% is in the top ten. As regards this clone: Its antigen is currently unknown.

Germline trimming cut 2 bases from V and 10 bases from J; bases unmatched to any gene: 13. The CDR3 has 16 residues. CDR1 and CDR2 from the germline V gene are MNHNY and SVGAGI (reference sequence). The sequencing input was PBMCs. The receptor's source is a man aged 40-55 years in good health and CMV-seropositive. The chain combines TRBV6-6 with TRBJ2-1; 8 positions agree with TRBD1. CDR3 nucleotides: TGTGCCAGCAGTTACCCCGGCAGGGGGCTAAAGGGAGAGCAGTTCTTC. It encodes CASSYPGRGLKGEQFF.